This TCR beta chain was documented in a study of cytomegalovirus exposure and HLA in healthy donors. On the study more broadly: There were approximately 81 million unique TCRs (from HLA-typed donors) in an early data release. Study-wide results and caveats: Researchers reported in a later analysis that common viral pathogens appeared linked to several top clusters.

The CDR3 is 15 residues long. Trimming took 0 bases from V and 7 from J, leaving 16 bases between them. Per the germline V gene, CDR1 is SGHRS and CDR2 is YFSETQ. Worth noting for this clone: Its antigen is unidentified.

Primers: 60 Vbeta forward and 13 Jbeta reverse. The data were produced by immunoSEQ multiplex PCR, yet TCRdb's version contains in-frame clones alone and is incomplete. The sample includes 150,000 to 200,000 clones, around 76% of them seen just once. Sequenced: PBMCs. This sequence was found in a female donor in good health and CMV-seronegative. This chain joins TRBV5-1 and TRBJ1-1; D gene ambiguous. The chain's CDR3 is CASSLAPDSLYEAFF. The CDR3 DNA reads as TGCGCCAGCAGCTTGGCGCCGGACTCTCTTTATGAAGCTTTCTTT.